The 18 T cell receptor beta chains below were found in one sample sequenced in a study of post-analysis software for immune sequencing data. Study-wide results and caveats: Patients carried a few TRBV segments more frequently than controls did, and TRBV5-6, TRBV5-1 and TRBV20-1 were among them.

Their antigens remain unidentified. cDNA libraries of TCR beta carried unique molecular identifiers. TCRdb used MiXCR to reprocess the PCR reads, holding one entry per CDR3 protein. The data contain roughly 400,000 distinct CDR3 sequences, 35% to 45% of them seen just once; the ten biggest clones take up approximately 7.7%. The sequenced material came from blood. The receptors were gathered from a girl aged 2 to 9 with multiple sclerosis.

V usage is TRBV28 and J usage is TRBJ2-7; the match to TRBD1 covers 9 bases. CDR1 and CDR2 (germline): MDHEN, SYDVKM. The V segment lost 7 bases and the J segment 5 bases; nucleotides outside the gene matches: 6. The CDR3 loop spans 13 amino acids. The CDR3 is CASITGGGDEQYF. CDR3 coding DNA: TGTGCCAGCATAACAGGGGGCGGCGACGAGCAGTACTTC.

The CDR3 sequence is CASSLPSITDTQYF. CDR3 in DNA: TGTGCCAGCAGCTTACCGAGCATCACAGATACGCAGTATTTT. V usage is TRBV7-8 and J usage is TRBJ2-3; D unclear. V dropped 2 bases and J dropped 2 bases, with 8 bases sitting between them. CDR1 is SGHVS and CDR2 is FQNEAQ in the germline V gene. This CDR3 is built from 14 residues.

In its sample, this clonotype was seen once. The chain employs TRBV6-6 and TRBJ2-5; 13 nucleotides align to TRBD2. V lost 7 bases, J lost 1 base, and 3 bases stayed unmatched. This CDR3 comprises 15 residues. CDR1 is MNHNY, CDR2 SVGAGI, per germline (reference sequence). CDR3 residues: CASTGTSGIQETQYF. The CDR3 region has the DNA TGTGCCAGCACCGGGACTAGCGGGATCCAAGAGACCCAGTACTTC.

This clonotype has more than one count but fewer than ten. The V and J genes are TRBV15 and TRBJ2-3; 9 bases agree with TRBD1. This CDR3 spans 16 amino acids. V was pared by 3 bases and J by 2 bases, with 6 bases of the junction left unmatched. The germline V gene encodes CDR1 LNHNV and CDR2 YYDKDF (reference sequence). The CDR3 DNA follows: TGTGCCACCAGCAGGGGACAGGGAGTATTCACAGATACGCAGTATTTT. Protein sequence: CATSRGQGVFTDTQYF.

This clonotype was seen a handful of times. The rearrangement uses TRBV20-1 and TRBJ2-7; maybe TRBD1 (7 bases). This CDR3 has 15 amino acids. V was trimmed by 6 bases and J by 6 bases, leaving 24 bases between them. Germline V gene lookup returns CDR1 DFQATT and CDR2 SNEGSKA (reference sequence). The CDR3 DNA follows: TGCAGTGCAACCCCCCAGGGGGGAAATTACGGCGAGCAGTACTTC. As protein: CSATPQGGNYGEQYF.

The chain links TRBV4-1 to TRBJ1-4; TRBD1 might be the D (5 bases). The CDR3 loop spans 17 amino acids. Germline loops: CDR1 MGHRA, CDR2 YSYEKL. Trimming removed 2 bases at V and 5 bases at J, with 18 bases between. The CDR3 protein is CASSQPVTRGGNEKLFF. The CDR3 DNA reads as TGCGCCAGCAGCCAACCCGTAACCCGGGGCGGGAATGAAAAACTGTTTTTT.

The DNA for the CDR3 is TGTGCCAGCAGCGTAGTCAGCGGGGGGCCTTACAATGAGCAGTTCTTC. Translated: CASSVVSGGPYNEQFF. V and J are TRBV9 and TRBJ2-1; 9 bases fit TRBD2. Germline V gene data show CDR1 as SGDLS and CDR2 as YYNGEE. The CDR3 sequence is 16 residues long. V shed 0 bases, J shed 4 bases, and the junction held 5 bases outside the gene matches.

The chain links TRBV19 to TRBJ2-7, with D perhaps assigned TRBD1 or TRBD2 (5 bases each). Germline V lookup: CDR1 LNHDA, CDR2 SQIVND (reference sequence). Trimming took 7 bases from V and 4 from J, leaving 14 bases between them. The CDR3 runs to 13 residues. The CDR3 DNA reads TGTGCCAGTAAAGAGGGAGAGGGGTACGAGCAGTACTTC. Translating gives CASKEGEGYEQYF.

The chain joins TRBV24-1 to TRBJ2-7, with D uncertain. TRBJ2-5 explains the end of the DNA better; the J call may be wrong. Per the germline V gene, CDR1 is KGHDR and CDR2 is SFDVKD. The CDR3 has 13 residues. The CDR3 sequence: CATSDPNRKTQYF. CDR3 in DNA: TGTGCCACCAGTGATCCCAACCGGAAGACCCAGTACTTC.

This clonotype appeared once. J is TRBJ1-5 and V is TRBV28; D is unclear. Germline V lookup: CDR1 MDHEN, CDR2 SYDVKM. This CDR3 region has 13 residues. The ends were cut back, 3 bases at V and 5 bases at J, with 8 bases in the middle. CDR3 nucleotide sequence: TGTGCCAGCAGTTTCCCCCCGGATCAGCCCCAGCATTTT. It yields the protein CASSFPPDQPQHF.

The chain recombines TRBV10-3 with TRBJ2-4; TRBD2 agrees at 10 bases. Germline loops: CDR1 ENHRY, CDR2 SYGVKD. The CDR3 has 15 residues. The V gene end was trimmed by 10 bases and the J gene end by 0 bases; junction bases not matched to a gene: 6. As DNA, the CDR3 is TGTGCCACTCAAGCGGGGGGGCTAGCCAAAAACATTCAGTACTTC. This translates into CATQAGGLAKNIQYF.

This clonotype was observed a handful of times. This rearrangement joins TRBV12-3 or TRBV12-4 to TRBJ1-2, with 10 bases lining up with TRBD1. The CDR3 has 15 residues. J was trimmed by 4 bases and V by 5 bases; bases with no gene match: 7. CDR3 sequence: CASSPRDRGGYGYTF. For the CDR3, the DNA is TGTGCCAGCAGTCCCCGGGACAGGGGTGGCTATGGCTACACCTTC.

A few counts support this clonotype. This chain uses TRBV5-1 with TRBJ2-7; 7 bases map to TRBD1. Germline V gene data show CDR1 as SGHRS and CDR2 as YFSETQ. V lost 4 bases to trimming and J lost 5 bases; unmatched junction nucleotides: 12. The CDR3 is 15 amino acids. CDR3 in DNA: TGCGCCAGCAGCGACCGACAGGGCCACTTCCACGAGCAGTACTTC. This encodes CASSDRQGHFHEQYF. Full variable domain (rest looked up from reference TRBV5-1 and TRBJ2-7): KAGVTQTPRYLIKTRGQQVTLSCSPISGHRSVSWYQQTPGQGLQFLFEYFSETQRNKGNFPGRFSGRQFSNSRSEMNVSTLELGDSALYLCASSDRQGHFHEQYFGPGTRLTVT.

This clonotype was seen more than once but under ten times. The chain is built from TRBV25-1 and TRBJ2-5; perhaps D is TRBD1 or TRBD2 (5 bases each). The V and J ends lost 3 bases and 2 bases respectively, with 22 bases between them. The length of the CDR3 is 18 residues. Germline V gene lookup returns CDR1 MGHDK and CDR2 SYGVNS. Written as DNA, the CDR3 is TGTGCCAGCAGTGACTTTTGGGGGACGGTCGAAGAGCAAGAGACCCAGTACTTC. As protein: CASSDFWGTVEEQETQYF. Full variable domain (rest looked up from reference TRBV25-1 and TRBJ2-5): EADIYQTPRYLVIGTGKKITLECSQTMGHDKMYWYQQDPGMELHLIHYSYGVNSTEKGDLSSESTVSRIRTEHFPLTLESARPSHTSQYLCASSDFWGTVEEQETQYFGPGTRLLVL.

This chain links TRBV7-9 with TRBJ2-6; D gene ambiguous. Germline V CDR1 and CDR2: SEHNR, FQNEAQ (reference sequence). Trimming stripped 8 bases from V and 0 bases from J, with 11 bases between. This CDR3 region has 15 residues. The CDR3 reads CASPPPLSGANVLTF. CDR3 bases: TGTGCCAGCCCCCCCCCGCTCTCTGGGGCCAACGTCCTGACTTTC.

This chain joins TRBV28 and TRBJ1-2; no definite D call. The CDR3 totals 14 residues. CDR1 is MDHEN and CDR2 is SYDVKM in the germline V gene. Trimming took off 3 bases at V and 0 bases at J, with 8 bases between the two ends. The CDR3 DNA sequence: TGTGCCAGCAGTTTTCAGGAAACTAACTATGGCTACACCTTC. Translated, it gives CASSFQETNYGYTF.

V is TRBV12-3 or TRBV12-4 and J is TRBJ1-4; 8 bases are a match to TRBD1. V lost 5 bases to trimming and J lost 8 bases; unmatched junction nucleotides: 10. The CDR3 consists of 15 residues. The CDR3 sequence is CASSPLTGASEKLFF. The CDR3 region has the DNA TGTGCCAGCAGTCCCCTGACAGGGGCCAGCGAAAAACTGTTTTTT.

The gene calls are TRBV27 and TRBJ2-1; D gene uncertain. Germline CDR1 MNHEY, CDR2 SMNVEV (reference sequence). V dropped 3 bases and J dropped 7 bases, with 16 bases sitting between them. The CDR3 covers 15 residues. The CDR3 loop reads CASSFSRLLQNEQFF. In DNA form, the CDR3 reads TGTGCCAGCAGTTTCTCAAGACTGCTCCAAAATGAGCAGTTCTTC.